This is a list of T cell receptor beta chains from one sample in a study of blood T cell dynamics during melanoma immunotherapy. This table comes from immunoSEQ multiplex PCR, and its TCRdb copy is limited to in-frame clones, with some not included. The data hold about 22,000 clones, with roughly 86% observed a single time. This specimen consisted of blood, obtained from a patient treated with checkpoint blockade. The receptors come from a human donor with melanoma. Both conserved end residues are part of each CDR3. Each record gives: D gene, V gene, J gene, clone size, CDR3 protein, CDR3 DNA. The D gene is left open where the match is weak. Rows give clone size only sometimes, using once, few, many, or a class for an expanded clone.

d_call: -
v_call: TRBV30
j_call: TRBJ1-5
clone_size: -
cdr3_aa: CAWNSGGNQPQHF
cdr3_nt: TGTGCCTGGAATTCAGGGGGCAATCAGCCCCAGCATTTT

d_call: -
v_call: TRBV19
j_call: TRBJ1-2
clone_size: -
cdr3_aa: CASRGIDRLSYGYTF
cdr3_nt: TGTGCCAGTAGGGGGATTGACAGGCTATCATATGGCTACACCTTC

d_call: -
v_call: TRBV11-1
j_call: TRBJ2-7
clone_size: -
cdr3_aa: CASSLQPGAGLTYEQYF
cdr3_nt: TGTGCCAGCAGCTTGCAACCAGGGGCAGGGCTCACCTACGAGCAGTACTTC

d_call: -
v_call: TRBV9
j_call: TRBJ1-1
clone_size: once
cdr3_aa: CASSLLGANTEAFF
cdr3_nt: TGTGCCAGCAGCCTTTTGGGGGCGAACACTGAAGCTTTCTTT

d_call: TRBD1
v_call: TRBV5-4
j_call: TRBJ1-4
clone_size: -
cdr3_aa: CASSLDRGGEKLFF
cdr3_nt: TGTGCCAGCAGCTTGGACAGGGGAGGTGAAAAACTGTTTTTT

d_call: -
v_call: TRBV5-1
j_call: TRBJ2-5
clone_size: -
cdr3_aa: CASGISGTRQETQYF
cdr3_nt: TGCGCCAGCGGAATTTCCGGGACAAGACAAGAGACCCAGTACTTC

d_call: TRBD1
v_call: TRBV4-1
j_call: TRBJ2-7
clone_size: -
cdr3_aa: CASSPGSGGYDEQYF
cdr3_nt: TGCGCCAGCAGCCCGGGTTCAGGGGGCTATGACGAGCAGTACTTC

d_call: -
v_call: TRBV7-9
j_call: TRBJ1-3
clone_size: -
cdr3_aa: CASSPPRRLGNTIYF
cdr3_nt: TGTGCCAGCAGCCCTCCGCGGAGATTAGGAAACACCATATATTTT

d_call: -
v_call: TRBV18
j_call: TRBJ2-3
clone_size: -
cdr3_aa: CASSPKGLQDTQYF
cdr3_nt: TGTGCCAGCTCACCAAAGGGTCTTCAGGATACGCAGTATTTT

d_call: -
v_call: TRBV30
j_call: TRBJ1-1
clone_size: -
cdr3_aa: CAWSPGPEGTEAFF
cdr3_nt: TGTGCCTGGAGTCCGGGCCCTGAGGGAACTGAAGCTTTCTTT

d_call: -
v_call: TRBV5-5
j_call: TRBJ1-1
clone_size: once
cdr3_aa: CASRRQAVNTEAFF
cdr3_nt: TGTGCCAGCAGGAGACAGGCCGTTAACACTGAAGCTTTCTTT

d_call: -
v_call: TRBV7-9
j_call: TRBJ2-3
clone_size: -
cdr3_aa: CASSRGGADTQYF
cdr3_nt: TGTGCCAGCAGCAGAGGGGGGGCAGATACGCAGTATTTT

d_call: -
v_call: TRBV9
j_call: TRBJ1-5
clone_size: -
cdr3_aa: CASSGGGLSQPQHF
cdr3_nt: TGTGCCAGCAGCGGCGGGGGGCTGTCTCAGCCCCAGCATTTT

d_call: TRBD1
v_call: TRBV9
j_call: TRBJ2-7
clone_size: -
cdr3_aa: CASSVGRGQGHEQYF
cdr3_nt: TGTGCCAGCAGCGTAGGCAGGGGGCAAGGTCACGAGCAGTACTTC

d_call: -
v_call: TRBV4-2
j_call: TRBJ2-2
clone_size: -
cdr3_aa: CASSPQGRDTGELFF
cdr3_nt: TGTGCCAGCAGCCCACAGGGGAGGGACACCGGGGAGCTGTTTTTT

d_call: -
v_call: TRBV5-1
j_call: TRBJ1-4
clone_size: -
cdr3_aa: CASSSGKGTNEKLFF
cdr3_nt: TGCGCCAGCAGCTCCGGCAAGGGGACTAATGAAAAACTGTTTTTT

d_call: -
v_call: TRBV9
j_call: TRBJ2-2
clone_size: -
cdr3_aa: CASSVVDSRGSGELFF
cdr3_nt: TGTGCCAGCAGCGTAGTAGATAGCCGGGGGTCCGGGGAGCTGTTTTTT

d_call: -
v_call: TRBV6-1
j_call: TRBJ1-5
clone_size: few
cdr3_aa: CASTGQPNSNQPQHF
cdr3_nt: TGTGCCAGCACTGGACAGCCTAATAGCAATCAGCCCCAGCATTTT

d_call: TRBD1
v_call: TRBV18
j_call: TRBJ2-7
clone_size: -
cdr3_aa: CASATGQGSSYEQYF
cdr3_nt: TGTGCCAGCGCGACGGGACAGGGGAGCTCCTACGAGCAGTACTTC

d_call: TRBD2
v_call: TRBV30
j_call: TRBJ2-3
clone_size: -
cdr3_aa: CAWRKRGDTDTQYF
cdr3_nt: TGTGCCTGGAGAAAACGGGGGGACACAGATACGCAGTATTTT